The 22 T cell receptor beta chains below come from one sample, sequenced in a study of post-analysis software for immune sequencing data (dated by TCRdb to about 2015). No cognate antigen is known for these TCRs. Paper-wide results and their limitations: Patients showed significantly higher frequencies than controls for about 5 TRBV segments, among them TRBV5-6, TRBV5-1 and TRBV20-1.

The library was obtained by PCR. For sequencing, an Illumina HiSeq 2500 was employed. Unique molecular identifiers were incorporated into TCR beta cDNA libraries to reduce PCR and sequencing biases. TCRdb handled the public reads itself, with Q25 trimming in fastp and clone calling in MiXCR, and kept productive beta chains. Duplicate CDR3 protein sequences are folded into a single record with the most common DNA and genes. The sample table records about 460,000 distinct CDR3 sequences; less than 45% of these occur just once. Roughly an eighth of the sample lies in the top ten. Source material: blood. These receptors were obtained from a girl aged 10-17 years with multiple sclerosis.

The chain uses TRBV7-2 and TRBJ2-5; TRBD1 matches 7 bases. The CDR3 length is 16 residues. V was pared by 5 bases and J by 5 bases, with 14 bases of the junction left unmatched. Germline V gives CDR1 SGHTA, CDR2 FQGNSA. The CDR3 sequence is CASSLLNRGVMETQYF. CDR3 DNA: TGTGCCAGCAGCCTGCTGAACAGGGGAGTCATGGAGACCCAGTACTTC.

This clonotype turned up a few times. V usage is TRBV20-1 and J usage is TRBJ2-3; D ambiguous. The V end was cut by 5 bases, the J end by 0 bases, with 12 bases between. CDR3 length: 14 residues. Germline-derived CDR1 and CDR2 are DFQATT and SNEGSKA (reference sequence). The CDR3 coding sequence is TGCAGTGCTCCGGAGTTCGCTAGCACAGATACGCAGTATTTT. The encoded protein is CSAPEFASTDTQYF.

A few counts support this clonotype. The V and J genes are TRBV12-3 or TRBV12-4 and TRBJ2-1, with 11 bases matching TRBD1. With V trimmed by 6 bases and J by 6 bases, 7 bases remained unmatched. The CDR3 runs 15 residues. The CDR3: CASSPDRGLSNEQFF. The CDR3 nucleotides read TGTGCCAGCAGCCCGGACAGGGGGCTTTCCAATGAGCAGTTCTTC.

This clonotype has a handful of counts. The V gene is TRBV11-2, the J gene TRBJ1-2; unclear D gene. The CDR3 runs 14 residues. The V and J ends lost 1 base and 5 bases respectively, with 11 bases between them. CDR1 SGHAT and CDR2 FQNNGV come from the germline V gene. DNA for the CDR3: TGTGCCAGCAGCTTAGTACAGCTCGGGTATGGCTACACCTTC. Translating it yields CASSLVQLGYGYTF. Complete variable domain (other parts from reference TRBV11-2 and TRBJ1-2): EAGVAQSPRYKIIEKRQSVAFWCNPISGHATLYWYQQILGQGPKLLIQFQNNGVVDDSQLPKDRFSAERLKGVDSTLKIQPAKLEDSAVYLCASSLVQLGYGYTFGSGTRLTVV.

This chain joins TRBV28 and TRBJ2-5; D possibly matches TRBD1 or TRBD2 (7 bases each). The germline CDR1 and CDR2 sequences are MDHEN and SYDVKM. The CDR3 runs 16 residues. Trimming cost V 8 bases and J 3 bases, with 22 bases left between them. Here the CDR3 DNA reads TGTGCCAGCCCCCCAAGGAGCGGGACAGCCAAAGAGACCCAGTACTTC. Translated, it gives CASPPRSGTAKETQYF.

The chain joins TRBV5-1 to TRBJ2-7, with a weak D call TRBD1 (5 bases). V lost 3 bases to trimming and J lost 3 bases, with 19 bases between them. The germline V gene encodes CDR1 SGHRS and CDR2 YFSETQ. CDR3 length equals 16 residues. CDR3 sequence reads: CASSWTSGNTRYEQYF. DNA for the CDR3: TGCGCCAGCAGCTGGACCTCAGGGAATACACGCTACGAGCAGTACTTC. Based on the CDR3 plus reference TRBV5-1 and TRBJ2-7, the full variable domain is KAGVTQTPRYLIKTRGQQVTLSCSPISGHRSVSWYQQTPGQGLQFLFEYFSETQRNKGNFPGRFSGRQFSNSRSEMNVSTLELGDSALYLCASSWTSGNTRYEQYFGPGTRLTVT.

J is TRBJ2-1 and V is TRBV6-5; perhaps D is TRBD1 or TRBD2 (5 bases each). Germline-derived CDR1 and CDR2 are MNHEY and SVGAGI. Trimming cost V 5 bases and J 9 bases, with 20 bases left between them. The CDR3 totals 15 residues. The CDR3 DNA sequence: TGTGCCAGCAGTCGCACCGGGACCACGTTTGGTGAGCAGTTCTTC. Protein: CASSRTGTTFGEQFF.

Comment on this clonotype: One junction end disagrees with the germline gene, perhaps due to a read error. This chain connects TRBV4-1 to TRBJ1-1; TRBD1 matches at 8 bases. This CDR3 is 15 amino acids long. Germline values: CDR1 MGHRA, CDR2 YSYEKL. CDR3: CAGSQVGQGATEAFF. Here the CDR3 DNA reads TGCGCCGGCAGCCAAGTGGGCCAGGGGGCCACTGAAGCTTTCTTT.

The V call is TRBV6-5, the J call TRBJ2-3, with TRBD1 identical over 7 bases. V lost 2 bases and J lost 0; bases outside the gene matches: 8. There are 17 residues in the CDR3. Germline CDR1 MNHEY, CDR2 SVGAGI. This CDR3 reads CASSYPGQALSTDTQYF. In nucleotides, the CDR3 is TGTGCCAGCAGTTACCCCGGACAGGCACTGAGCACAGATACGCAGTATTTT.

This clonotype was counted only a few times. V gene TRBV20-1 combines with J gene TRBJ1-2; 8 bases line up with TRBD1. V trimming: 3 bases; J trimming: 7 bases; junction bases outside the gene matches: 10. Germline CDR1 DFQATT, CDR2 SNEGSKA (reference sequence). The CDR3 is 14 amino acids. DNA of the CDR3: TGCAGTGCTAGTGAGGCAGGGGGCAGAGGTGGCTACACCTTC. Translating it yields CSASEAGGRGGYTF.

This clonotype turned up a few times. The rearrangement joins TRBV6-2 or TRBV6-3 to TRBJ2-1, with 8 bases fitting TRBD2. The CDR3 is made up of 15 amino acids. Germline-derived CDR1 and CDR2 are MNHEY and SVGEGT. V shed 6 bases, J shed 7 bases, and the junction held 11 bases outside the gene matches. The chain's CDR3 is CASRWSAGAQNEQFF. The CDR3 DNA is TGTGCCAGCAGGTGGTCAGCGGGAGCCCAAAATGAGCAGTTCTTC.

CDR3 residues: CSVGVGYNEQFF. Here the CDR3 DNA reads TGCAGCGTTGGCGTGGGGTACAATGAGCAGTTCTTC. This sequence joins TRBV29-1 and TRBJ2-1, with D uncertain. CDR1 is SQVTM, CDR2 ANQGSEA, per germline. CDR3 length equals 12 residues. V shed 4 bases and J shed 4 bases, with 8 bases lying between them.

The J gene is TRBJ2-1, the V gene TRBV12-3 or TRBV12-4, with D tentatively TRBD1 (5 bases). The CDR3 is made up of 15 amino acids. Trimming shortened V by 1 base and J by 4 bases, and 11 bases separated the two germline ends. Written as DNA, the CDR3 is TGTGCCAGCAGTTTAGGGCAGGGTTGGTACAATGAGCAGTTCTTC. Its protein product is CASSLGQGWYNEQFF.

There are a few counts of this clonotype. The J gene is TRBJ2-3, the V gene TRBV28, with a weak D call TRBD1 (5 bases). Trimming removed 3 bases at V and 2 bases at J, with 21 bases between. Per the germline V gene, CDR1 is MDHEN and CDR2 is SYDVKM. The CDR3 length is 18 residues. CDR3 protein: CASSLSSRAGADTDTQYF. The DNA of the CDR3 is TGTGCCAGCAGTTTGTCCTCTAGGGCTGGGGCAGACACAGATACGCAGTATTTT.

The chain joins TRBV7-6 to TRBJ2-1; 15 nucleotides match TRBD2. The V segment lost 7 bases and the J segment 7 bases; nucleotides outside the gene matches: 5. CDR1 is SGHVS and CDR2 is FNYEAQ in the germline V gene. This CDR3 contains 15 residues. The CDR3 DNA reads TGTGCCAGCAACCGGGGACTAGCGGGAGGAAATGAGCAGTTCTTC. Translation gives CASNRGLAGGNEQFF. Looking up the rest from reference TRBV7-6 and TRBJ2-1 gives the full variable domain: GAGVSQSPRYKVTKRGQDVALRCDPISGHVSLYWYRQALGQGPEFLTYFNYEAQQDKSGLPNDRFSAERPEGSISTLTIQRTEQRDSAMYRCASNRGLAGGNEQFFGPGTRLTVL.

The chain couples TRBV12-3 or TRBV12-4 to TRBJ2-7; D not resolved. The V and J ends lost 0 bases and 5 bases respectively, with 11 bases between them. The CDR3 has 14 amino acids. The DNA of the CDR3 is TGTGCCAGCAGTTTAGCAGGGAATGGCGACGAGCAGTACTTC. This translates into CASSLAGNGDEQYF.

V gene TRBV10-2 combines with J gene TRBJ2-5; 10 nucleotides agree with TRBD2. J was trimmed by 0 bases and V by 4 bases; bases with no gene match: 8. Per the germline V gene, CDR1 is WSHSY and CDR2 is SAAADI. The CDR3 totals 17 residues. This CDR3 is CASSGKREGRYQETQYF. The CDR3 DNA follows: TGCGCCAGCAGTGGAAAGCGGGAGGGCCGGTACCAAGAGACCCAGTACTTC.

In nucleotides, the CDR3 is TGCGCCAGCAGCTTGGCGGGACTAAATAGCAATCAGCCCCAGCATTTT. This sequence encodes CASSLAGLNSNQPQHF. The V call is TRBV5-1, the J call TRBJ1-5; the D gene is possibly TRBD1 (5 bases). The V and J ends lost 0 bases and 0 bases respectively, with 10 bases between them. There are 16 residues in the CDR3. Per germline, CDR1 SGHRS and CDR2 YFSETQ.

This clonotype appeared a few times. This chain uses TRBV11-2 with TRBJ2-5; the match to TRBD1 covers 11 bases. The end of the DNA aligns better with TRBJ2-7, so the J call may be wrong. This CDR3 has 15 residues. The germline gives CDR1 SGHAT, CDR2 FQNNGV. The CDR3, as DNA: TGTGCCAGCAGCTCCGTCGGGACAGGGGGGTACGAGCAGTACTTC. Protein sequence: CASSSVGTGGYEQYF.

The rearrangement joins TRBV12-3 or TRBV12-4 to TRBJ2-3; tentative D call: TRBD1 (5 bases). V was cut by 5 bases and J by 2 bases, with 17 bases left in between. The CDR3 is 16 amino acids. As DNA, the CDR3 is TGTGCCAGCAGTCCGCTTAGTCAGGGAACCACAGATACGCAGTATTTT. Encoded protein: CASSPLSQGTTDTQYF.

The rearrangement uses TRBV20-1 and TRBJ1-5; no clear D gene. With 3 bases removed from V and 8 bases from J, the gap between germline ends came to 11 bases. Germline values: CDR1 DFQATT, CDR2 SNEGSKA (reference sequence). The CDR3 extends over 12 amino acids. The CDR3 DNA is TGCAGTGCTAGTAACTCGGCCGAGCCCCAGCATTTT. Its translation: CSASNSAEPQHF.

The CDR3 DNA sequence: TGTGCCACCAGCAGTTTTAGGAGCTCCTACAATGAGCAGTTCTTC. Its translation: CATSSFRSSYNEQFF. The rearrangement joins TRBV15 to TRBJ2-1, with unresolved D. The CDR3 totals 15 residues. Trimming stripped 3 bases from V and 0 bases from J, with 9 bases between. Germline loops: CDR1 LNHNV, CDR2 YYDKDF (reference sequence).